The T cell receptor beta chain described here comes from a study of blood T cells in healthy people across ages. Together with a sample-barcoded 5' primer, a J-beta primer mix was included in a second PCR lasting about 6 to 11 cycles. Each sample yielded at least 2.5 million CDR3-containing paired-end reads. TCRdb reanalysed the 5' RACE reads using MiXCR and keeps one entry per CDR3 protein. The sample consists of about 780,000 distinct CDR3 sequences, roughly 24% of them appearing once. Study conclusions and caveats: TCR beta diversity was tightly associated with the proportion of naive T cells.

This clonotype was seen a handful of times. What it binds is not known. J gave up 4 bases and V 3 bases, and 5 bases lay outside the gene matches. This CDR3 has 14 amino acids. CDR1 is SQVTM, CDR2 ANQGSEA, per germline. This sample was shared with a second study, whose subject was T cells of mothers and their children. That report notes: In each mother, TCR beta CDR3 reads exceeded 8.5 million; in each child, they numbered 2.5 million to 3.5 million.

The sequenced sample was blood. The J gene is TRBJ2-3, the V gene TRBV29-1; TRBD2 matches 9 bases. This receptor was taken from a boy aged 5-17 years in good health. As DNA, the CDR3 is TGCAGCGTTGAGAGAGCGGGGGGTTCAGATACGCAGTATTTT. Amino acids: CSVERAGGSDTQYF.